This entry lists 17 T cell receptor beta chains sequenced from one sample in a study of blood T cell repertoires in COVID-19. Some clones are missing from TCRdb's copy, which holds only in-frame ones; the method was immunoSEQ multiplex PCR. The sample has roughly 150,000 clones, around 82% seen once; the top ten hold roughly a fifth. The source material was peripheral blood. These receptors were obtained from an older woman who had recovered from COVID-19.

Turning to this clone: One end of the junction is discordant with germline, which a read error may explain. V usage is TRBV2 and J usage is TRBJ1-1; D is uncertain. The CDR3 is made up of 8 amino acids. Per germline, CDR1 SNHLY and CDR2 FYNNEI. The CDR3 bases are TGTGCCAGCAGCCCCCTTCTCTTT. This translates into CASSPLLF.

This clone was observed once. This chain joins TRBV13 and TRBJ2-1; D perhaps matches TRBD2 (5 bases). Germline lookup yields CDR1 PRHDT and CDR2 FYEKMQ (reference sequence). V shed 7 bases and J shed 4 bases, with 20 bases lying between them. This CDR3 contains 16 residues. In DNA form, the CDR3 reads TGTGCCAGCACCCTAGGTGAGGGCCTACCGTACAATGAGCAGTTCTTC. Its translation: CASTLGEGLPYNEQFF.

This chain uses TRBV10-3 with TRBJ2-1; TRBD2 is a possible D gene (6 bases). This CDR3 spans 15 amino acids. CDR1 and CDR2 from the germline V gene are ENHRY and SYGVKD. Deletions cut 10 bases from V and 9 bases from J, with 25 bases between. CDR3 protein: CATTSASRGRSEQFF. The CDR3 DNA follows: TGTGCCACCACAAGTGCTTCGCGGGGTCGGTCTGAGCAGTTCTTC.

This chain links TRBV5-1 with TRBJ1-1, with D maybe TRBD1 (5 bases). Trimming took 0 bases from V and 0 from J, leaving 18 bases between them. Germline V CDR1 and CDR2: SGHRS, YFSETQ. There are 18 residues in the CDR3. The CDR3 loop is CASSLAPPGKVVNTEAFF. For the CDR3, the DNA is TGCGCCAGCAGCTTGGCCCCCCCAGGGAAGGTGGTGAACACTGAAGCTTTCTTT.

This clone was seen once. The CDR3 DNA reads as TGTGCCAGTAGTATACAGGGGTTTGGTCTTCAGCCCCAGCATTTT. Translated: CASSIQGFGLQPQHF. The V call is TRBV19, the J call TRBJ1-5; D is possibly TRBD1 (6 bases). There are 15 residues in the CDR3. Germline V gene sequence: CDR1 LNHDA, CDR2 SQIVND (reference sequence). V gave up 2 bases and J gave up 6 bases, with 14 bases separating them.

This chain uses TRBV5-1 with TRBJ1-2; D not resolved. Germline CDR1 and CDR2: SGHRS and YFSETQ. Trimming removed 0 bases from V and 0 bases from J, with 3 bases in between. This CDR3 region has 13 residues. The CDR3 loop reads CASSLDTNYGYTF. CDR3 DNA sequence: TGCGCCAGCAGCTTGGACACTAACTATGGCTACACCTTC.

V usage is TRBV7-9 and J usage is TRBJ1-4, with D tentatively TRBD1 (5 bases). Germline-derived CDR1 and CDR2 are SEHNR and FQNEAQ (reference sequence). The CDR3 is 15 residues long. The V end was cut by 4 bases, the J end by 1 base, with 10 bases between. The CDR3 bases are TGTGCCAGCAGCTCCGGAGACAGAACTAATGAAAAACTGTTTTTT. Its translation is CASSSGDRTNEKLFF.

The chain carries TRBV10-3 and TRBJ2-3; tentatively, D is TRBD1 (5 bases). The ends were cut back, 10 bases at V and 1 base at J, with 15 bases in the middle. CDR1 is ENHRY, CDR2 SYGVKD, per germline. CDR3 size: 14 residues. CDR3 coding DNA: TGTGCCACCAAGGGCAGGGCCCGCACAGATACGCAGTATTTT. Amino acid sequence: CATKGRARTDTQYF.

The genes are TRBV11-2 and TRBJ1-1; D is perhaps TRBD1 (5 bases). V was clipped by 1 base and J by 3 bases, with 9 bases between them. CDR1 SGHAT and CDR2 FQNNGV come from the germline V gene. The CDR3 runs to 14 residues. CDR3 in amino acids: CASSLAWGDTEAFF. For the CDR3, the DNA is TGTGCCAGCAGCTTAGCGTGGGGGGACACTGAAGCTTTCTTT.

This chain connects TRBV9 to TRBJ2-7, with 11 bases aligning to TRBD2. Trimming took 3 bases from V and 2 from J; bases not matched to a gene: 4. Germline V CDR1 and CDR2: SGDLS, YYNGEE. CDR3 size: 15 residues. The chain's CDR3 is CASSARLAGTYEQYF. CDR3 sequence (DNA): TGTGCCAGCAGCGCCAGACTAGCGGGGACCTACGAGCAGTACTTC. Drawing the rest from reference TRBV9 and TRBJ2-7, the complete variable domain is DSGVTQTPKHLITATGQRVTLRCSPRSGDLSVYWYQQSLDQGLQFLIQYYNGEERAKGNILERFSAQQFPDLHSELNLSSLELGDSALYFCASSARLAGTYEQYFGPGTRLTVT.

The chain employs TRBV5-5 and TRBJ1-2, with TRBD1 as a possible D gene (5 bases). The CDR3 is 13 residues long. Germline loops: CDR1 SGHKS, CDR2 YYEKEE (reference sequence). V was trimmed by 0 bases and J by 9 bases, leaving 12 bases between them. The CDR3 reads CASSLEGAGRYTF. The CDR3 DNA follows: TGTGCCAGCAGCTTGGAGGGCGCAGGGCGCTACACCTTC.

V gene TRBV12-3 or TRBV12-4 combines with J gene TRBJ1-2; D gene unclear. The CDR3 is 13 residues long. V was trimmed by 2 bases and J by 8 bases, leaving 12 bases between them. CDR3 sequence reads: CASSLPGGRGYTF. CDR3 nucleotide sequence: TGTGCCAGCAGTTTACCCGGAGGTAGGGGCTACACCTTC.

The table lists this clone with a few counts. This rearrangement joins TRBV27 to TRBJ1-2, with 9 bases matching TRBD1. V was clipped by 6 bases and J by 5 bases; unmatched bases: 4. The V gene's germline CDR1 is MNHEY and CDR2 SMNVEV (reference sequence). The length of the CDR3 is 13 residues. The CDR3 reads CASRRGTGYGYTF. CDR3 nucleotide sequence: TGTGCCAGCAGAAGGGGGACAGGGTATGGCTACACCTTC.

The chain combines TRBV5-4 with TRBJ2-5; TRBD2 is a possible D gene (7 bases). The CDR3 length is 13 residues. Between the trimmed V and J ends, which lost 5 bases and 5 bases, there was a span of 13 bases. Germline values: CDR1 SGHNT, CDR2 YYREEE (reference sequence). CDR3 region: CASSWGGRETQYF. CDR3 DNA sequence: TGTGCCAGCAGTTGGGGGGGGCGGGAGACCCAGTACTTC.

The chain uses TRBV11-2 and TRBJ2-3; 9 bases match TRBD2. The trim removed 3 bases at V and 4 bases at J, leaving 11 bases unmatched. This CDR3 contains 17 residues. The germline CDR1 and CDR2 sequences are SGHAT and FQNNGV. CDR3 amino acids: CASSFLVASGKADTQYF. CDR3 coding DNA: TGTGCCAGCAGCTTCCTGGTGGCTAGCGGGAAAGCAGATACGCAGTATTTT. The variable domain in full, with the rest retrieved from reference TRBV11-2 and TRBJ2-3, is EAGVAQSPRYKIIEKRQSVAFWCNPISGHATLYWYQQILGQGPKLLIQFQNNGVVDDSQLPKDRFSAERLKGVDSTLKIQPAKLEDSAVYLCASSFLVASGKADTQYFGPGTRLTVL.

V gene TRBV9 combines with J gene TRBJ2-7, with a weak D call TRBD2 (5 bases). The germline CDR1 and CDR2 sequences are SGDLS and YYNGEE. V lost 4 bases and J lost 3, with 11 bases in between. This CDR3 comprises 13 residues. The CDR3, as DNA: TGTGCCAGCAGCCCGGGATTGGGCTACGAGCAGTACTTC. Its protein is CASSPGLGYEQYF.

The V call is TRBV5-1, the J call TRBJ1-1; weak D call: TRBD1 (5 bases). Germline V gives CDR1 SGHRS, CDR2 YFSETQ. CDR3 size: 14 residues. Trimming took off 4 bases at V and 5 bases at J, with 15 bases between the two ends. The CDR3 bases are TGCGCCAGCAGCCCGGACGGGGGTGGGACTGAAGCTTTCTTT. Translating it yields CASSPDGGGTEAFF.